The present entry profiles one T cell receptor (beta chain) with its context. Genomic DNA acted as the template from which TCR beta VDJ combination and CDR3 sequence profiling were carried out. In TCRdb, the reads were re-called with MiXCR into one record per CDR3 protein. The repertoire includes approximately 470,000 distinct CDR3 sequences, approximately 33% of them detected once, and about 0.8% sits in the top ten. Previously, flow cytometry had revealed CD8+CD57+ cell expansion in the patients chosen for sequencing. At the time of blood sampling, patients had not yet received any therapy. With V trimmed by 2 bases and J by 3 bases, 4 bases remained unmatched. Germline V gene sequence: CDR1 SGHRS, CDR2 YFSETQ. The CDR3 runs to 16 residues. This sample was included in a study of CD8+CD57+ T cells in acquired aplastic anemia. Across the study: CD4+ and CD8+ cells, once sorted, gave DNA averaging approximately 3 ug.

This sequence was found in a human donor with aplastic anemia. Sequenced sample: sorted CD4+, CD8+, or CD8+CD57+ T cells (not recorded which) from PBMCs. V gene TRBV5-1 combines with J gene TRBJ2-3, with 12 bases aligning to TRBD2. The CDR3 DNA is TGCGCCAGCAGCTTCCTGACTAGCGGGAGTACAGATACGCAGTATTTT. Residues: CASSFLTSGSTDTQYF.